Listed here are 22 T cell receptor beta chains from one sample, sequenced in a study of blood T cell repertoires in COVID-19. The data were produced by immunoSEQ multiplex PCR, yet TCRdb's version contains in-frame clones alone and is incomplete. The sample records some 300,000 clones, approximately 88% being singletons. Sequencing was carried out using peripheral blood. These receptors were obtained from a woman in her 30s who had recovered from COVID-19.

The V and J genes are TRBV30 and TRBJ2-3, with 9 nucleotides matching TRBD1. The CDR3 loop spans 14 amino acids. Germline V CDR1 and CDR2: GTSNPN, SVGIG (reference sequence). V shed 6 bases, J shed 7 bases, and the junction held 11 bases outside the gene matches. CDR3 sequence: CACDRGTGRNTQYF. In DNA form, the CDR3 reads TGTGCCTGTGACAGGGGGACAGGGAGAAATACGCAGTATTTT.

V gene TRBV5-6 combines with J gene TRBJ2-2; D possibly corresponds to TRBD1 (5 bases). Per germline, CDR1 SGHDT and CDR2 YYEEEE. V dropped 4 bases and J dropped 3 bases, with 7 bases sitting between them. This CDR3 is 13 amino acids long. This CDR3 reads CASSVGDTGELFF. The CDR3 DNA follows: TGTGCCAGCAGCGTAGGGGACACCGGGGAGCTGTTTTTT.

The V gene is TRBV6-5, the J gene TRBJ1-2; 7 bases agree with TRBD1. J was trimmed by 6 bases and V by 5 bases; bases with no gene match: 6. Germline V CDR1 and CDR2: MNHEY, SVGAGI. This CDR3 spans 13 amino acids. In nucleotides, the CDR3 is TGTGCCAGCAGTCCTACAGGGGCCGATGGCTACACCTTC. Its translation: CASSPTGADGYTF.

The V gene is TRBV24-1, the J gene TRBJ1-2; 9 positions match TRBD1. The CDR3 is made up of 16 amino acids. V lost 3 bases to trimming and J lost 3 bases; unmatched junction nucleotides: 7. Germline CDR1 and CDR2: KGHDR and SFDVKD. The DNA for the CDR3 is TGTGCCACCAGTGATCGCACAGGGGGCAGAGACTATGGCTACACCTTC. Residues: CATSDRTGGRDYGYTF.

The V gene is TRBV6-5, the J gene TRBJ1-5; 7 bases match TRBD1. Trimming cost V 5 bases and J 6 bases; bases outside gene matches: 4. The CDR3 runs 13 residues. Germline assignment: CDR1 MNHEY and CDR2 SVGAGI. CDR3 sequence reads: CASSRTGVQPQHF. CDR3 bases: TGTGCCAGCAGTCGTACAGGGGTTCAGCCCCAGCATTTT.

DNA for the CDR3: TGTGCCTGGAGTTCCAAACGGGGATTGTCTAGGAATGAGCAGTTCTTC. Translating gives CAWSSKRGLSRNEQFF. The V gene is TRBV30, the J gene TRBJ2-1; D might be TRBD2 (5 bases). The V end lost 2 bases, the J end lost 7 bases, and 21 bases lay between the germline ends. Germline lookup yields CDR1 GTSNPN and CDR2 SVGIG (reference sequence). This CDR3 has 16 residues.

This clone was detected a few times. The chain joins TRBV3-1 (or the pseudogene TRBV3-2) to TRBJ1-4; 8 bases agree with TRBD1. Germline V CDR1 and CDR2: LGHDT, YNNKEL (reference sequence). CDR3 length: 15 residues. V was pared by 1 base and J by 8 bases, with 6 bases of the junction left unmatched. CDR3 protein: CASSQGQGAYEKLFF. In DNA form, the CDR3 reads TGTGCCAGCAGCCAAGGTCAGGGGGCTTACGAAAAACTGTTTTTT.

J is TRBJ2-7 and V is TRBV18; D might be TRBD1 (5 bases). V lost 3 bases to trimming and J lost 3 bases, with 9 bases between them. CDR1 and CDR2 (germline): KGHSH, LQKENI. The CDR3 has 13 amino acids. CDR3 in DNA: TGTGCCAGCTCACCCCAGGGCCTCTACGAGCAGTACTTC. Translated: CASSPQGLYEQYF.

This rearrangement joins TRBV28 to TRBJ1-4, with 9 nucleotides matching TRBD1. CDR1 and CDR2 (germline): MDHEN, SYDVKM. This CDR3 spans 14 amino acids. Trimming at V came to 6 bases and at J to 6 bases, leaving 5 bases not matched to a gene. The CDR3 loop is CASRLRDRDEKLFF. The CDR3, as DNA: TGTGCCAGCAGGCTCCGGGACAGGGATGAAAAACTGTTTTTT.

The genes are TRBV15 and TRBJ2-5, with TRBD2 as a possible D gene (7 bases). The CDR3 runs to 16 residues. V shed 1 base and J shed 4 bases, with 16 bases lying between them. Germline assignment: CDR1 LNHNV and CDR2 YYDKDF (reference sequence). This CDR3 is CATSRAPRAGAETQYF. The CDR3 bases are TGTGCCACCAGCAGAGCCCCTAGGGCGGGGGCAGAGACCCAGTACTTC.

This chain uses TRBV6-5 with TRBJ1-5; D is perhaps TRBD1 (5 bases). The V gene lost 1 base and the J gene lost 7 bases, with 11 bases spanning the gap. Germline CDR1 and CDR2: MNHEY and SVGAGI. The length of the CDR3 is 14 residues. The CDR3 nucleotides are TGTGCCAGCAGTTACTGGGGGGTGGAACAGCCCCAGCATTTT. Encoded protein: CASSYWGVEQPQHF.

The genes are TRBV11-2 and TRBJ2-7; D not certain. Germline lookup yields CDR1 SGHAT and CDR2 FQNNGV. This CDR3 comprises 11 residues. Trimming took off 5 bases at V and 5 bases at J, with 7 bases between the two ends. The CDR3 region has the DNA TGTGCCAGCAGCCTAGTAAACGAGCAGTACTTC. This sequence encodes CASSLVNEQYF. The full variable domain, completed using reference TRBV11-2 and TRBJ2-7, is EAGVAQSPRYKIIEKRQSVAFWCNPISGHATLYWYQQILGQGPKLLIQFQNNGVVDDSQLPKDRFSAERLKGVDSTLKIQPAKLEDSAVYLCASSLVNEQYFGPGTRLTVT.

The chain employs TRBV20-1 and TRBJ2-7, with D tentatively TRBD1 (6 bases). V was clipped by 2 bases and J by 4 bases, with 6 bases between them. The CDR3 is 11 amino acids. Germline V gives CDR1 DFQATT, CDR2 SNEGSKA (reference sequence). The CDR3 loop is CSARQGYEQYF. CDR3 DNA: TGCAGTGCTAGACAGGGGTACGAGCAGTACTTC.

The CDR3 here is CASSQVAGGGSYTF. DNA for the CDR3: TGCGCCAGCAGCCAAGTCGCGGGGGGAGGGAGCTACACCTTC. The J gene is TRBJ1-2, the V gene TRBV4-1, with a possible D match to TRBD1 (5 bases). CDR1 and CDR2 from the germline V gene are MGHRA and YSYEKL. The length of the CDR3 is 14 residues. V dropped 1 base and J dropped 9 bases, with 15 bases sitting between them.

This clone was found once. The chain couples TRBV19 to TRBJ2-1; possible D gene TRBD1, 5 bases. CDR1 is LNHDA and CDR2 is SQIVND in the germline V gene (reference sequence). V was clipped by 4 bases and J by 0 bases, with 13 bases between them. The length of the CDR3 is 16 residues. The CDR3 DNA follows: TGTGCCAGTAGTAATACAGGACGAAGCTCCTACAATGAGCAGTTCTTC. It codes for CASSNTGRSSYNEQFF.

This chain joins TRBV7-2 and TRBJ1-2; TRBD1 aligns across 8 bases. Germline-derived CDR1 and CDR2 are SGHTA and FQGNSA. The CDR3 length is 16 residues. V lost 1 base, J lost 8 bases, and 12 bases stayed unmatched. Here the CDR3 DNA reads TGTGCCAGCAGCTTAGGGCAGGGGGCGCAGCTGCGAGGCTACACCTTC. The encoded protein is CASSLGQGAQLRGYTF.

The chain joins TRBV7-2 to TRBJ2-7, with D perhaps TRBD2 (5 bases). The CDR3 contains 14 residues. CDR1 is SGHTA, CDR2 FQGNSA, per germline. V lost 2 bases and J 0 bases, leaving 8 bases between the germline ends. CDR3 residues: CASSLLGLSYEQYF. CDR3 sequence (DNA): TGTGCCAGCAGCTTACTAGGACTCTCCTACGAGCAGTACTTC. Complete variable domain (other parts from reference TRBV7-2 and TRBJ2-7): GAGVSQSPSNKVTEKGKDVELRCDPISGHTALYWYRQSLGQGLEFLIYFQGNSAPDKSGLPSDRFSAERTGGSVSTLTIQRTQQEDSAVYLCASSLLGLSYEQYFGPGTRLTVT.

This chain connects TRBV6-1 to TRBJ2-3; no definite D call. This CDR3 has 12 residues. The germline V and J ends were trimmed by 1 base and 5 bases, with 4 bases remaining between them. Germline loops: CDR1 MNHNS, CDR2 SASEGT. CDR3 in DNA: TGTGCCAGCAGTGAAGTCATAGATACGCAGTATTTT. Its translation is CASSEVIDTQYF.

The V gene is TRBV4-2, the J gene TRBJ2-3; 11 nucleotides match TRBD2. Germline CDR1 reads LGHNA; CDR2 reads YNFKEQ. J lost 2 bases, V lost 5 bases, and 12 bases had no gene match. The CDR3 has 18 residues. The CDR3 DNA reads TGTGCCAGCAGCTTCCCCGGGACTAGCGGTCCTAACACAGATACGCAGTATTTT. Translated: CASSFPGTSGPNTDTQYF.

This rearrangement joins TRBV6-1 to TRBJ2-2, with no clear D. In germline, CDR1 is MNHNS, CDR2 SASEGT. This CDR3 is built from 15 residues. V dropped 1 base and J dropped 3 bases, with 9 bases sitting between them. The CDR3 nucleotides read TGTGCCAGCAGTGAAGAACAGTTTTACACCGGGGAGCTGTTTTTT. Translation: CASSEEQFYTGELFF.

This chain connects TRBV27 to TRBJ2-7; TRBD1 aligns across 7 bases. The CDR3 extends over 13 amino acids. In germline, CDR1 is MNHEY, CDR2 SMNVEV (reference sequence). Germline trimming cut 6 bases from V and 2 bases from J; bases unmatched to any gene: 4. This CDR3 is CASSQDRPYEQYF. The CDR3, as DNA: TGTGCCAGCAGCCAGGACAGGCCCTACGAGCAGTACTTC.

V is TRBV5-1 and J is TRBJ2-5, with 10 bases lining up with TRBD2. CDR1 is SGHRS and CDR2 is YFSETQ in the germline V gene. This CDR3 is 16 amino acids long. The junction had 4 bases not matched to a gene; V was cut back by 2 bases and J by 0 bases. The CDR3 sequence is CASSFPSGGHQETQYF. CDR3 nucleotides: TGCGCCAGCAGCTTTCCTAGCGGGGGACACCAAGAGACCCAGTACTTC.